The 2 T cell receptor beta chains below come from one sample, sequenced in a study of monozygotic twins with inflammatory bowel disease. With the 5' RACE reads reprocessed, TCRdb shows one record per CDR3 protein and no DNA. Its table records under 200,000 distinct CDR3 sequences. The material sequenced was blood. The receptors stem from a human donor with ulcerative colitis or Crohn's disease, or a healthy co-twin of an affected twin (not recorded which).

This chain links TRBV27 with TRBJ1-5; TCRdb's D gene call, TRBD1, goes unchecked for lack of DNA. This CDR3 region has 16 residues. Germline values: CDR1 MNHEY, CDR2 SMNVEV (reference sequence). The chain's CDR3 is CASSSGQGWAGQPQHF.

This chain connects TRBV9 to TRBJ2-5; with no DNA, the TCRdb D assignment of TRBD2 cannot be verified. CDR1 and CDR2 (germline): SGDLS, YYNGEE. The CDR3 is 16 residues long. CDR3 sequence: CASSVGVAEVRETQYF.